This T cell receptor (beta chain) originates from a study of blood T cell repertoires in COVID-19. Study context: Specimens from acute and convalescent COVID-19 originated in the United States, Italy and Spain. T cells, B-cell-depleted T cells, or PBMCs supplied cDNA or gDNA.

Per the authors' pipeline: Amplifying reference gene primers gave estimates of nucleated cell counts. Measured with immunoSEQ multiplex PCR; TCRdb has only the in-frame clones, and not every one. Clone size and V and J calls were adopted from that table, with D and trimming inferred from the DNA. The sample contains roughly 190,000 clones, 80% to 90% of which appear only once. Per germline, CDR1 SGHTA and CDR2 FQGNSA. The V end was cut by 1 base, the J end by 7 bases, with 17 bases between. CDR3 length: 16 amino acids. The sample comprised peripheral blood. The chain joins TRBV7-2 to TRBJ2-1; TRBD1 is a possible D gene (6 bases). The TCR was taken from a man aged 50 or older with active or convalescent COVID-19. CDR3 sequence reads: CASSLGGQQPWNEQFF. The CDR3, as DNA: TGTGCCAGCAGCTTAGGAGGACAGCAGCCGTGGAATGAGCAGTTCTTC. Full variable domain (missing parts from reference TRBV7-2 and TRBJ2-1): GAGVSQSPSNKVTEKGKDVELRCDPISGHTALYWYRQSLGQGLEFLIYFQGNSAPDKSGLPSDRFSAERTGGSVSTLTIQRTQQEDSAVYLCASSLGGQQPWNEQFFGPGTRLTVL.